This TCR beta chain originates from a study of blood T cells in healthy people across ages. Through a sample-barcoded 5' primer and a J-beta primer mix, a second PCR was run for roughly 6 to 12 cycles. TCRdb analysed the 5' RACE reads with MiXCR anew, one entry per CDR3 protein. This sample yields some 1.8 million distinct CDR3 sequences, of which about two fifths are seen a single time; 23% belongs to the top ten. Isolated PBMCs totaled at least 7 million in each sample. This CDR3 region has 15 residues. After removal of 0 bases from V and 6 bases from J, the junction contained 6 bases not matched to a gene. From germline, CDR1 is MNHEY and CDR2 SVGAGI. Study findings and constraints: The authors considered diversity estimates from one million T cells to be underestimates. Changes in expanded clonotypes were possibly confounded, as the CMV status of donors was unknown.

This clonotype has just a few counts. Its antigen is unknown. The sequencing sample was made of blood. The TCR comes from a human donor in good health. V gene TRBV6-5 combines with J gene TRBJ1-1; 8 bases are a match to TRBD1. Here the CDR3 reads CASSYSTGEIAEAFF. The CDR3 region has the DNA TGTGCCAGCAGTTACTCGACAGGGGAAATCGCTGAAGCTTTCTTT.